This TCR beta chain is drawn from a study of T cell responses to AZD1222 COVID-19 vaccine. General study points: Seropositive status at baseline applied to only a handful of AZD1222 recipients. Donor demographics were predominantly white British with a female majority; clonal diversity may be underestimated.

A note on this clone: The antigen remains undetermined.

The assay was immunoSEQ multiplex PCR, and TCRdb's table has in-frame clones only and misses some. Of 130,000 to 150,000 clones detected, around 88% appear once; the ten largest clones hold about 15%. The CDR3 is 13 amino acids. Trimming took off 3 bases at V and 5 bases at J, with 8 bases between the two ends. CDR1 and CDR2 from the germline V gene are SGHNT and YENEEA. The TCR sequence derives from an adult in good health. The sample here was peripheral blood, taken on day 0 of AZD1222 vaccination. The chain has TRBV11-3 and TRBJ2-1; unclear D gene. The CDR3 reads CASSFLPNNEQFF. CDR3 sequence (DNA): TGTGCCAGCAGCTTTCTACCAAACAATGAGCAGTTCTTC.